This record concerns one T cell receptor (beta chain) sequence. Using immunoSEQ multiplex PCR, the repertoire was profiled, and TCRdb retains in-frame clones only, with some absent. The repertoire consists of 95,000 to 150,000 clones, with about 89% occurring once and the leading ten covering 6% to 8%. Per the germline V gene, CDR1 is MNHEY and CDR2 is SMNVEV (reference sequence). V shed 2 bases and J shed 2 bases, with 13 bases lying between them. The length of the CDR3 is 15 residues. This entry comes from a study of control samples from healthy donors and cancer patients. The sequenced sample consisted of blood. The source is a young woman in good health. The gene calls are TRBV27 and TRBJ2-7, with D unclear. CDR3 sequence: CASSLPGSPPYEQYF. In DNA, the CDR3 is TGTGCCAGCAGTTTACCCGGTAGTCCCCCCTACGAGCAGTACTTC.